These T cell receptor beta chains were read from a single sample in a study of blood T cell repertoires in COVID-19. Clones were sequenced by immunoSEQ multiplex PCR, and TCRdb holds only the in-frame ones, with some missing. The sample includes about 160,000 clones, around four fifths of them seen just once. Sequenced material: peripheral blood. Receptor source: a woman older than 75 with active or convalescent COVID-19. Both conserved end residues are part of each CDR3. A D gene is named only where the DNA matches it firmly. Some rows have no size entry. The others give once, few or many, or a class for an expanded clone.

V gene	D gene	clone size	J gene	CDR3 DNA	CDR3 protein
TRBV4-1	-	once	TRBJ2-7	TGCGCCAGCAGCCAAGGGGTGGGGCGGCTCTACGAGCAGTACTTC	CASSQGVGRLYEQYF
TRBV3-1/TRBV3-2	-	-	TRBJ2-7	TGTGCCAGCAGGCGTTCACAGGGAAGAGGCTCCTACGAGCAGTACTTC	CASRRSQGRGSYEQYF
TRBV9	-	-	TRBJ2-7	TGTGCCAGCAGCGTAGTAGCCGAGGACGAGCAGTACTTC	CASSVVAEDEQYF
TRBV27	-	-	TRBJ1-2	TGTGCCAGCAGTCAGGGGACATCCCCCGGGGGCTACACCTTC	CASSQGTSPGGYTF
TRBV12-3/TRBV12-4	-	-	TRBJ1-5	TGTGCCAGCAGTTTAGCCGATTCCGGGCCCCAGCATTTT	CASSLADSGPQHF
TRBV6-2/TRBV6-3	-	once	TRBJ1-1	TGTGCCAGCAGCGTGCGGGCTGACACTGAAGCTTTCTTT	CASSVRADTEAFF
TRBV5-1	-	few	TRBJ1-1	TGCGCCAGCAGCTTGGTGGGACAACCGCCGGCTGAAGCTTTCTTT	CASSLVGQPPAEAFF
TRBV28	-	once	TRBJ1-3	TGTGCCAGCAGTTTAGAGCAGGGTCAAAACACCATATATTTT	CASSLEQGQNTIYF
TRBV19	TRBD2	once	TRBJ2-5	TGTGCCAGTAGTGCCACCCCGGGAGCGGGGGACTCCCAAGAGACCCAGTACTTC	CASSATPGAGDSQETQYF
TRBV5-1	-	-	TRBJ1-1	TGCGCCAGCAGCGCTCGACAGTTTGAAGCTTTCTTT	CASSARQFEAFF
TRBV11-2	-	-	TRBJ1-2	TGTGCCAGCAGCTCGGACAGACTCCGGGGAAACACCTTC	CASSSDRLRGNTF
TRBV3-1/TRBV3-2	-	-	TRBJ1-3	TGTGCCAGCAGCCAAGTCCGACAAGGAAACACCATATATTTT	CASSQVRQGNTIYF
TRBV7-3	TRBD2	-	TRBJ2-1	TGTGCCAGCAGCTTAGCGGGGGGCCTAAAGGGCAATGAGCAGTTCTTC	CASSLAGGLKGNEQFF
TRBV27	TRBD1	once	TRBJ1-2	TGTGCCAGCAGCAGGGACAGCTCAGCTAACTATGGCTACACCTTC	CASSRDSSANYGYTF
TRBV19	-	-	TRBJ2-1	TGTGCCAGTGCCCCCGGGAGCTCCTACAATGAGCAGTTCTTC	CASAPGSSYNEQFF
TRBV29-1	-	-	TRBJ1-5	TGCAGCGTGTCACTCGGGGGGAATCAGCCCCAGCATTTT	CSVSLGGNQPQHF
TRBV1	-	-	TRBJ2-1	TGCACCAGCCCCCCAATAGCATCCTACAATGAGCAGTTCTTC	CTSPPIASYNEQFF
TRBV18	-	-	TRBJ1-1	TGTGCCAGCTCACCACCCGCAGGGGTAAACACTGAAGCTTTCTTT	CASSPPAGVNTEAFF